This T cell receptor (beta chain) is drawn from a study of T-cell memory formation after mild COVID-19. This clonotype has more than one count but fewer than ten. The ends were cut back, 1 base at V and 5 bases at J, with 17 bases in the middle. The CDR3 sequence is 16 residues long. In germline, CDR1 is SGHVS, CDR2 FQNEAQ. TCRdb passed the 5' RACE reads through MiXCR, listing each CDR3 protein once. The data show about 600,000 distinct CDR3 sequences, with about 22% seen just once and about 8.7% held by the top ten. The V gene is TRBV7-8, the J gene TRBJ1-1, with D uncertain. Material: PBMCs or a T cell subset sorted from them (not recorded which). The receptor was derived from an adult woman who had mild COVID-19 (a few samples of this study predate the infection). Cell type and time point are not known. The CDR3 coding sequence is TGTGCCAGCAGCTTAGTACTGGCAGCTCGGGAGACTGAAGCTTTCTTT. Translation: CASSLVLAARETEAFF.